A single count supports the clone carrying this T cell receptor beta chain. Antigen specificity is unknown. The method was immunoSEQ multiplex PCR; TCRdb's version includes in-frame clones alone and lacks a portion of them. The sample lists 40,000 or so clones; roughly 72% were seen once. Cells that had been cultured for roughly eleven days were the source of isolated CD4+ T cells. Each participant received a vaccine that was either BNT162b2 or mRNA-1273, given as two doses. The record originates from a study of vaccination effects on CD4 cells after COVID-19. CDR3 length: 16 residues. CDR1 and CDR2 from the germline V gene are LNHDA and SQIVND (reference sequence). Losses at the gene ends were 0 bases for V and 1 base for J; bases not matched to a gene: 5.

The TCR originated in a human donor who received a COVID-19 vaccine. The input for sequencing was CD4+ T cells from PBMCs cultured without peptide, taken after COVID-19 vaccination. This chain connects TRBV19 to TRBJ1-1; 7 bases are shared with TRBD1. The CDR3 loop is CASSIDGPGGNTEAFF. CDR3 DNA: TGTGCCAGTAGTATAGACGGTCCAGGGGGGAACACTGAAGCTTTCTTT.